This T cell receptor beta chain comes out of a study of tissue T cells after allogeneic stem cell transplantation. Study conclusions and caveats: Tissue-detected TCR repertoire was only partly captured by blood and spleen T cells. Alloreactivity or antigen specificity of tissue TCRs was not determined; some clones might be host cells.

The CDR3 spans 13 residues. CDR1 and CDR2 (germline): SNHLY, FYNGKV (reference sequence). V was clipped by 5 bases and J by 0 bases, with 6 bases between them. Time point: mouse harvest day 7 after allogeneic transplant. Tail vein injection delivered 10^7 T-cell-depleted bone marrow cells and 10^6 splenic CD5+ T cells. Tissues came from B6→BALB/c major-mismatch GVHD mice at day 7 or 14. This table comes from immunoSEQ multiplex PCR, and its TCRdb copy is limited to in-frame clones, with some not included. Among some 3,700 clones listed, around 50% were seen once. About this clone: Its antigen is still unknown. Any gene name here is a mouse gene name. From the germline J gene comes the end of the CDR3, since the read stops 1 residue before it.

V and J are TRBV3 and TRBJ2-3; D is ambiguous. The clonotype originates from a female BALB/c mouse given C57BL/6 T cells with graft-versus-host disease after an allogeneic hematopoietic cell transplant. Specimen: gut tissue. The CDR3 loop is CASSPGSAETLYF. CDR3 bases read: TGTGCCAGCAGCCCCGGGAGTGCAGAAACGCTGTAT.